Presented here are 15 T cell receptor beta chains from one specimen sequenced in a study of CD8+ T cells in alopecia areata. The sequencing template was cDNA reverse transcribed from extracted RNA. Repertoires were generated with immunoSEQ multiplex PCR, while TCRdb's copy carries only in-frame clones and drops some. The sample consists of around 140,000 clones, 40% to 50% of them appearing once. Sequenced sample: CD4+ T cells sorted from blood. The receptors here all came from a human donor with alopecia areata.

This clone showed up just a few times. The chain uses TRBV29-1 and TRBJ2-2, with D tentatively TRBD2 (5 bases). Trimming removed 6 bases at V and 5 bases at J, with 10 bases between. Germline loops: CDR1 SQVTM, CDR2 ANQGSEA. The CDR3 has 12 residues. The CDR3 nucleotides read TGCAGCGTGCCTAGCTTTACCGGGGAGCTGTTTTTT. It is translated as CSVPSFTGELFF.

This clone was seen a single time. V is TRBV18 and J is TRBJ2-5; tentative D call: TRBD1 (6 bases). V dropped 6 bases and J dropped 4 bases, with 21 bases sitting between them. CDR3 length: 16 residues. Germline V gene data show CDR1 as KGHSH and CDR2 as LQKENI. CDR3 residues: CASSSRTVPRGETQYF. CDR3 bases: TGTGCCAGCTCGTCCCGGACAGTCCCCAGAGGAGAGACCCAGTACTTC. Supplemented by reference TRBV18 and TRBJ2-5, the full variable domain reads NAGVMQNPRHLVRRRGQEARLRCSPMKGHSHVYWYRQLPEEGLKFMVYLQKENIIDESGMPKERFSAEFPKEGPSILRIQQVVRGDSAAYFCASSSRTVPRGETQYFGPGTRLLVL.

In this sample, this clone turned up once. This CDR3 reads CASSGGGRETQYF. In DNA, the CDR3 is TGTGCCAGCAGTGGCGGTGGTCGAGAGACCCAGTACTTC. The chain recombines TRBV28 with TRBJ2-5; D is undetermined. Germline CDR1 is MDHEN and CDR2 is SYDVKM. V lost 5 bases and J lost 4, with 11 bases in between. The CDR3 is 13 residues long.

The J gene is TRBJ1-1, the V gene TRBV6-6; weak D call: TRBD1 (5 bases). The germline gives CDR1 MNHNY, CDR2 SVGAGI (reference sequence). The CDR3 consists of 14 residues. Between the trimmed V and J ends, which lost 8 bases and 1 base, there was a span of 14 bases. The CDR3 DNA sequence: TGTGCCAGCTGGGGGAACAATAAGAACACTGAAGCTTTCTTT. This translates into CASWGNNKNTEAFF.

CDR3 coding DNA: TGTGCCTGGAGTGCCACAATGGTGGGAGATACGCAGTATTTT. Encoded protein: CAWSATMVGDTQYF. The chain recombines TRBV30 with TRBJ2-3; no reliable D call. This CDR3 region has 14 residues. Germline V gene sequence: CDR1 GTSNPN, CDR2 SVGIG (reference sequence). Trimming stripped 1 base from V and 5 bases from J, with 13 bases between. The full variable domain, rest sourced from reference TRBV30 and TRBJ2-3, is SQTIHQWPATLVQPVGSPLSLECTVEGTSNPNLYWYRQAAGRGLQLLFYSVGIGQISSEVPQNLSASRPQDRQFILSSKKLLLSDSGFYLCAWSATMVGDTQYFGPGTRLTVL.

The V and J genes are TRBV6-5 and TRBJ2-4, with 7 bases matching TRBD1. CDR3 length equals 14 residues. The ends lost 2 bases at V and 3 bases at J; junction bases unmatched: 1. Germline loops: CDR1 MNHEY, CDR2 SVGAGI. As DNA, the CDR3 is TGTGCCAGCAGTTACAGGGACAGCAAAAACATTCAGTACTTC. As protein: CASSYRDSKNIQYF.

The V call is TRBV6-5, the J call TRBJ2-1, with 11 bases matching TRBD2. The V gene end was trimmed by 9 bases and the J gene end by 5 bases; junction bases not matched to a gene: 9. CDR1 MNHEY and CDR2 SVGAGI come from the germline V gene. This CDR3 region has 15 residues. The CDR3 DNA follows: TGTGCCAGTCGGACAGGGACTAGCGGAGACAATGAGCAGTTCTTC. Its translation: CASRTGTSGDNEQFF.

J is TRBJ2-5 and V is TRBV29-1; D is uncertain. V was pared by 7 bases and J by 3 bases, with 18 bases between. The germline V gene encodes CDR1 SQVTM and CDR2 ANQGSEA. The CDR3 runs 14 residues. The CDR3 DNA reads TGCAGCGGTTGGATCAGCCCTATAGAAGAGACCCAGTACTTC. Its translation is CSGWISPIEETQYF. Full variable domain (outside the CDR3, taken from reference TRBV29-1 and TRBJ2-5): SAVISQKPSRDICQRGTSLTIQCQVDSQVTMMFWYRQQPGQSLTLIATANQGSEATYESGFVIDKFPISRPNLTFSTLTVSNMSPEDSSIYLCSGWISPIEETQYFGPGTRLLVL.

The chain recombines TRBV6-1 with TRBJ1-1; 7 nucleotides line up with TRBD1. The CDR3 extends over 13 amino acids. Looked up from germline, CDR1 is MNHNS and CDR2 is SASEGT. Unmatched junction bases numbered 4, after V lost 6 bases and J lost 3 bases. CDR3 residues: CASSLRGDTEAFF. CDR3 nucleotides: TGTGCCAGCAGCCTCAGGGGGGACACTGAAGCTTTCTTT.

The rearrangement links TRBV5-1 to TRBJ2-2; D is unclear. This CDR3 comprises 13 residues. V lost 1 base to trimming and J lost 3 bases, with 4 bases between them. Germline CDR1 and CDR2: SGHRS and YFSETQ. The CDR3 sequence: CASSLSDTGELFF. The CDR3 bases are TGCGCCAGCAGCTTGTCGGACACCGGGGAGCTGTTTTTT.

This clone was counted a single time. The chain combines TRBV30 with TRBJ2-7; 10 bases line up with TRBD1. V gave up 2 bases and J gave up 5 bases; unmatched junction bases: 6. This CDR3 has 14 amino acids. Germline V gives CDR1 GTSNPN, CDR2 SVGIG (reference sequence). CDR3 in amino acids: CAWSPTGGIHEQYF. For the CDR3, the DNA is TGTGCCTGGAGTCCGACAGGGGGCATCCACGAGCAGTACTTC.

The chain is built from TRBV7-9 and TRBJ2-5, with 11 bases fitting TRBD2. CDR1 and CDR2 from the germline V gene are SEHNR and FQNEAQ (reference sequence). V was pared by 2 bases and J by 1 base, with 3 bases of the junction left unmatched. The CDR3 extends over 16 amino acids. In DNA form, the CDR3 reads TGTGCCAGCAGCTTATACCTAGCGGGAGGCCAAGAGACCCAGTACTTC. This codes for CASSLYLAGGQETQYF.

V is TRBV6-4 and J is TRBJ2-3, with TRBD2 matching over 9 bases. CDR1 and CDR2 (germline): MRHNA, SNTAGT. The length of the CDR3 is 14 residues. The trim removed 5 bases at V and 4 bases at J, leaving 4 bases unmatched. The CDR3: CASSPSGTSDTQYF. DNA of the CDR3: TGTGCCAGCAGTCCTAGCGGGACATCAGATACGCAGTATTTT.

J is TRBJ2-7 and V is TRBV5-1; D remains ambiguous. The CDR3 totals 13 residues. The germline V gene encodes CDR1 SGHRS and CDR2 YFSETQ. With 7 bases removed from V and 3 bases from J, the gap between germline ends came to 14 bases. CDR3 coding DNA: TGCGCCAGCGGTACAGAGCTTTACTACGAGCAGTACTTC. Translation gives CASGTELYYEQYF.

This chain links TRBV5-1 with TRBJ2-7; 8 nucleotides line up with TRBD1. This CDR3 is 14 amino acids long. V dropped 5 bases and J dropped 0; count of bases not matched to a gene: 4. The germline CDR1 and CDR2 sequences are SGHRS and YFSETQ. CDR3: CASSPDRVSYEQYF. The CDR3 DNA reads TGCGCCAGCAGTCCGGACAGGGTCTCCTACGAGCAGTACTTC.